The 7 T cell receptor beta chains in this list originate from one sample, sequenced in a study of cytomegalovirus exposure and HLA in healthy donors (dated by TCRdb to about 2017). The library relied on the immunoSEQ multiplex PCR assay. For the multiplex PCR, a mixture combining 60 forward primers for TCR Vbeta segments and 13 reverse primers for TCR Jbeta segments was used. TCRdb stores this immuneACCESS table with in-frame sequences only. Part of the clones is absent; in the studies checked, under half of the shortfall reflects unresolved V genes, and no reason is known for the rest. In this sample the table shows a few hundred thousand clones, approximately 82% of which occur a single time. The ten largest clones represent under 8% of the sample. The sample taken for sequencing was PBMCs. The receptors originated from a woman aged 55-69 years in good health and CMV-seropositive.

J is TRBJ2-4 and V is TRBV5-5, with TRBD2 as a possible D gene (6 bases). CDR1 and CDR2 from the germline V gene are SGHKS and YYEKEE (reference sequence). The V end lost 4 bases, the J end lost 7 bases, and 18 bases lay between the germline ends. The CDR3 runs to 15 residues. The chain's CDR3 is CASSPWAGLRNIQYF. CDR3 DNA: TGTGCCAGCAGCCCCTGGGCGGGATTACGGAACATTCAGTACTTC. The whole variable domain, filled in from reference TRBV5-5 and TRBJ2-4, reads DAGVTQSPTHLIKTRGQQVTLRCSPISGHKSVSWYQQVLGQGPQFIFQYYEKEERGRGNFPDRFSARQFPNYSSELNVNALLLGDSALYLCASSPWAGLRNIQYFGAGTRLSVL.

A remark on this clone: At one end the junction does not follow the germline gene, possibly because of a read error. The J gene is TRBJ1-2, the V gene TRBV7-9, with 8 bases fitting TRBD1. Germline V lookup: CDR1 SEHNR, CDR2 FQNEAQ (reference sequence). The CDR3 sequence is 13 residues long. In nucleotides, the CDR3 is TGTTCCAGCAGCGCCGACAGGGGTGGTGGCTACACCTTC. Protein sequence: CSSSADRGGGYTF.

The rearrangement uses TRBV29-1 and TRBJ2-7; D is unclear. CDR3 length: 11 residues. Germline lookup yields CDR1 SQVTM and CDR2 ANQGSEA. The V and J ends lost 1 base and 5 bases respectively, with 6 bases between them. CDR3 coding DNA: TGCAGCGTTGAAGGTAGTGACGAGCAGTACTTC. Translation: CSVEGSDEQYF.

As for this clone: The junction differs from germline at one of its ends, possibly a read error. V usage is TRBV6-1 and J usage is TRBJ2-2; 7 bases match TRBD1. CDR1 and CDR2 from the germline V gene are MNHNS and SASEGT. The CDR3 extends over 14 amino acids. The CDR3 nucleotides are TGCGTGTCCGAAGGGACAGCGAACACCGGGGAGCTGTTTTTT. Translated, it gives CVSEGTANTGELFF.

This clone was seen only a few times. This chain uses TRBV5-6 with TRBJ2-1; 13 bases are shared with TRBD2. Trimming removed 5 bases from V and 9 bases from J; junction bases left unmatched: 8. This CDR3 contains 15 residues. The germline CDR1 and CDR2 sequences are SGHDT and YYEEEE. The CDR3 bases are TGTGCCAGCAGGAAAGGACTAGCGGGAGTTCTTGAGCAGTTCTTC. It is translated as CASRKGLAGVLEQFF.

This clone was counted once. The chain links TRBV2 to TRBJ1-1, with TRBD1 matching over 10 bases. The CDR3 extends over 13 amino acids. CDR1 SNHLY and CDR2 FYNNEI come from the germline V gene. Trimming at V came to 9 bases and at J to 7 bases, leaving 8 bases not matched to a gene. CDR3 amino acids: CASRDRGINEAFF. The CDR3 nucleotides read TGTGCCAGTCGGGACAGGGGAATTAATGAAGCTTTCTTT.

This sequence joins TRBV5-5 and TRBJ2-7, with 7 bases matching TRBD2. This CDR3 comprises 15 residues. In germline, CDR1 is SGHKS, CDR2 YYEKEE (reference sequence). The V and J ends lost 0 bases and 0 bases, in that order; junction bases with no gene match: 3. The CDR3 sequence: CASSLGGTNSYEQYF. CDR3 DNA sequence: TGTGCCAGCAGCTTGGGGGGGACTAACTCCTACGAGCAGTACTTC. The full variable domain, completed using reference TRBV5-5 and TRBJ2-7, is DAGVTQSPTHLIKTRGQQVTLRCSPISGHKSVSWYQQVLGQGPQFIFQYYEKEERGRGNFPDRFSARQFPNYSSELNVNALLLGDSALYLCASSLGGTNSYEQYFGPGTRLTVT.